This TCR beta chain was identified in a study of cytomegalovirus exposure and HLA in healthy donors. Study conclusions and caveats: It was reported that TCR beta sequences correctly inferred the HLA-A and HLA-B alleles for most subjects. Researchers had no immune exposure information except CMV serostatus available.

Donors were nominally healthy when sampled, though unrecorded immune exposures were likely. With regard to this clone: Its antigen is still unknown.

The PCR used 60 Vbeta and 13 Jbeta primers. The protocol was immunoSEQ multiplex PCR, while the TCRdb copy is restricted to in-frame clones and leaves out a portion. There are about 160,000 clones in the sample; about four fifths occur only once, and approximately 13% lies in the top ten. The CDR3 is made up of 14 amino acids. V was cut by 2 bases and J by 4 bases, with 10 bases left in between. The germline gives CDR1 PRHDT, CDR2 FYEKMQ (reference sequence). The chain couples TRBV13 to TRBJ2-3, with D possibly being TRBD1 (5 bases). This TCR was sampled from a woman in her fifties or sixties in good health and CMV-seronegative. The specimen was PBMCs. In DNA, the CDR3 is TGTGCCAGCAGCTTACCCAGGGAAGCAGATACGCAGTATTTT. Amino acids: CASSLPREADTQYF.